Below, 9 T cell receptor beta chains from the same sample are listed, as sequenced in a study of tumor-infiltrating lymphocytes in primary liver carcinoma. The authors made TCR beta cDNA from approximately 500 ng total RNA with a constant-region primer. Three nested multiplex PCR rounds of slightly modified ARM-PCR generated TCR beta libraries. Two initial PCR rounds of about 10 cycles each paired TRBV1-TRBV30 forward primers with a C-beta reverse primer. TCRdb recomputed calls from the multiplex PCR reads with MiXCR, one row per CDR3 protein. The table lists about 200,000 distinct CDR3 sequences, about 61% of them singletons. The source of the blood RNA was unsorted whole blood, and germline DNA was extracted as well. The sequenced sample was peripheral blood. The receptors derive from a woman aged 55 to 70 with primary liver carcinoma and hepatitis B virus infection.

The table lists this clonotype with many counts. The chain couples TRBV6-5 to TRBJ1-1; possibly TRBD1 for D (6 bases). This CDR3 contains 14 residues. V was trimmed by 7 bases and J by 11 bases, leaving 23 bases between them. The germline V gene encodes CDR1 MNHEY and CDR2 SVGAGI. CDR3 amino acids: CASKSASGGGKAFF. CDR3 sequence (DNA): TGTGCCAGCAAAAGCGCCTCGGGGGGCGGAAAGGCTTTCTTT.

With regard to this clonotype: This clone may be a read error of a much larger clone one base away. The V and J genes are TRBV6-4 and TRBJ2-3; the D gene is possibly TRBD2 (6 bases). CDR1 is MRHNA and CDR2 is SNTAGT in the germline V gene. V lost 4 bases and J lost 6, with 17 bases in between. The CDR3 has 15 amino acids. CDR3 amino acids: CASSARTRRDDTQYF. DNA for the CDR3: TGTGCCAGCAGTGCCCGGACAAGGAGGGATGATACGCAGTATTTT.

The chain joins TRBV14 to TRBJ2-7, with D possibly being TRBD1 (5 bases). Per the germline V gene, CDR1 is SGHDN and CDR2 is FVKESK. The V end lost 0 bases, the J end lost 0 bases, and 15 bases lay between the germline ends. This CDR3 has 17 amino acids. The CDR3 sequence: CASSQEGRQLSSYEQYF. The CDR3, as DNA: TGTGCCAGCAGCCAAGAGGGGCGGCAGTTGAGCTCCTACGAGCAGTACTTC.

This sequence joins TRBV7-8 and TRBJ2-7; TRBD1 agrees at 8 bases. V was pared by 4 bases and J by 6 bases, with 2 bases of the junction left unmatched. Germline V gives CDR1 SGHVS, CDR2 FQNEAQ. This CDR3 contains 12 residues. The CDR3 DNA is TGTGCCAGCAGCTCGACAGGGGCCGAGCAGTACTTC. Protein product: CASSSTGAEQYF.

About this clonotype: At one end, the junction sequence differs from germline, possibly due to a read error. J is TRBJ1-1 and V is TRBV6-6; D remains ambiguous. This CDR3 has 12 residues. Germline-derived CDR1 and CDR2 are MNHNY and SVGAGI (reference sequence). This chain's CDR3 is CATSYSNAVAFF. The CDR3 DNA follows: TGTGCCACCAGTTACTCGAATGCAGTAGCTTTCTTT.

A word on this clonotype: Just one base apart from a much larger clone, this may be a read error. The rearrangement joins TRBV6-2 or TRBV6-3 to TRBJ1-1; unclear D gene. Per the germline V gene, CDR1 is MNHEY and CDR2 is SVGEGT. Trimming cost V 8 bases and J 2 bases, with 9 bases left between them. This CDR3 has 12 amino acids. The CDR3 protein is CASLRHNTEAFF. The CDR3 nucleotides are TGTGCCAGCCTCCGGCACAACACTGAAGCTTTCTTT.

The chain combines TRBV10-2 with TRBJ2-1; no firm D call. The germline CDR1 and CDR2 sequences are WSHSY and SAAADI. This CDR3 has 17 amino acids. V lost 3 bases and J lost 0, with 15 bases in between. The CDR3 sequence is CASSDSLTDISYNEQFF. The DNA of the CDR3 is TGCGCCAGCAGTGACTCACTAACCGACATCTCCTACAATGAGCAGTTCTTC.

On this clonotype itself: At one end, the junction sequence differs from germline, possibly due to a read error. The gene calls are TRBV11-3 and TRBJ1-5, with D perhaps matching TRBD1 (6 bases). The DNA end is a closer match to TRBJ2-3, so the J assignment may be wrong. Germline CDR1 SGHNT, CDR2 YENEEA. The CDR3 is 14 amino acids. For the CDR3, the DNA is TGCGCCAGCAGGAAAGACAGGAGCAATCAGCCCCAGTATTTT. Translating it yields CASRKDRSNQPQYF.

The chain joins TRBV6-2 or TRBV6-3 to TRBJ2-7, with D uncertain. Germline V gene sequence: CDR1 MNHEY, CDR2 SVGEGT. The CDR3 sequence is 15 residues long. Trimming cost V 7 bases and J 3 bases, with 19 bases left between them. CDR3 residues: CASTFRQVRNYEQYF. CDR3 in DNA: TGTGCCAGCACCTTTCGGCAGGTGCGAAACTACGAGCAGTACTTC.